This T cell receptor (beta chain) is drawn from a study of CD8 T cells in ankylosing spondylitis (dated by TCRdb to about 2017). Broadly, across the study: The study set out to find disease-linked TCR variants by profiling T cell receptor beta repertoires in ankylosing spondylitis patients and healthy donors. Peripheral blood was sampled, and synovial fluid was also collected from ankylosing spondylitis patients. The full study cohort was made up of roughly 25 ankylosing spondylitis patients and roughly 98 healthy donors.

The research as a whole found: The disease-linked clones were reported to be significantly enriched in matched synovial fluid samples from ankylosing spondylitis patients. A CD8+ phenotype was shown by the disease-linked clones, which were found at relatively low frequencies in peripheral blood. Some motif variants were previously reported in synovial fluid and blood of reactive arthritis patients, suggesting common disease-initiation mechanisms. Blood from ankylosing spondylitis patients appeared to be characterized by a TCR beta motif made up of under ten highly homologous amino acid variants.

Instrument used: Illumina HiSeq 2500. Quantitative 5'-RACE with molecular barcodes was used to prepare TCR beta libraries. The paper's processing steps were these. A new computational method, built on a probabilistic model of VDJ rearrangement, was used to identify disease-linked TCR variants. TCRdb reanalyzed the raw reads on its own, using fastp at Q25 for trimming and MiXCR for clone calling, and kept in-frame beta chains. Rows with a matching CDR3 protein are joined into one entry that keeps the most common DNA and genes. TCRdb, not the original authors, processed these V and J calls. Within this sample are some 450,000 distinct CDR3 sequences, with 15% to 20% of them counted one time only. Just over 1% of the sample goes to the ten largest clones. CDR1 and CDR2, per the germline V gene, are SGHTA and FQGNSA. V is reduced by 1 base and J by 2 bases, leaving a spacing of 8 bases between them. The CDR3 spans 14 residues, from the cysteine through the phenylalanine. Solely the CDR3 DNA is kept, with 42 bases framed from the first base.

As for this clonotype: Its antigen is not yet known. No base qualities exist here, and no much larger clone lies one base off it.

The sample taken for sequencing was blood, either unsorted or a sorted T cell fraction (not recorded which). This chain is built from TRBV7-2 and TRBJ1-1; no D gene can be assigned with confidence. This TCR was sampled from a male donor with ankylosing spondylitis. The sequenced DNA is TGTGCCAGCAGCTTAGTCTTCACCAACACTGAAGCTTTCTTT. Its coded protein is CASSLVFTNTEAFF.